The 9 T cell receptor beta chains in this list originate from one sample, sequenced in a study of CD8 T cells in ankylosing spondylitis. Study-level findings and limits: A motif of under ten highly homologous TCR beta variants was seen as apparently characteristic of ankylosing spondylitis blood.

TCRdb re-derived calls from the 5' RACE reads in MiXCR, one entry per CDR3 protein. The sample includes 500,000 to 550,000 distinct CDR3 sequences, about 13% of them seen just once. Antigen specificity for these receptors is unknown. The specimen was blood, either unsorted or a sorted T cell fraction (not recorded which). The receptors derive from a male donor with ankylosing spondylitis.

The rearrangement joins TRBV5-1 to TRBJ1-6; 9 bases map to TRBD1. In germline, CDR1 is SGHRS, CDR2 YFSETQ. J gave up 7 bases and V 1 base, and 3 bases lay outside the gene matches. This CDR3 has 15 amino acids. The CDR3: CASSLTGGVNSPLHF. The CDR3 nucleotides read TGCGCCAGCAGCTTGACAGGGGGCGTGAATTCACCCCTCCACTTT.

This clonotype was picked up many times. The J gene is TRBJ2-1, the V gene TRBV20-1; 9 nucleotides line up with TRBD2. The trim removed 4 bases at V and 4 bases at J, leaving 5 bases unmatched. Germline CDR1 is DFQATT and CDR2 is SNEGSKA (reference sequence). The CDR3 loop spans 14 amino acids. This CDR3 reads CSAKAGGRYNEQFF. The CDR3, as DNA: TGCAGTGCTAAGGCGGGAGGGCGATACAATGAGCAGTTCTTC.

This clonotype occurred a few times. This chain joins TRBV7-9 and TRBJ1-1; D ambiguous. CDR1 and CDR2 from the germline V gene are SEHNR and FQNEAQ (reference sequence). The V end was cut by 2 bases, the J end by 4 bases, with 5 bases between. The CDR3 is 12 residues long. CDR3 loop: CASSLSSTEAFF. CDR3 DNA: TGTGCCAGCAGCTTAAGTAGCACTGAAGCTTTCTTT.

A few counts support this clonotype. This chain joins TRBV18 and TRBJ1-4, with D unresolved. Germline V gene sequence: CDR1 KGHSH, CDR2 LQKENI. The CDR3 sequence is 15 residues long. V was cut by 3 bases and J by 2 bases, with 10 bases left in between. CDR3 in DNA: TGTGCCAGCTCACCCCTTAGTGGGACTAATGAAAAACTGTTTTTT. It specifies CASSPLSGTNEKLFF.

This chain joins TRBV27 and TRBJ1-5; D might be TRBD1 (5 bases). Germline V gene lookup returns CDR1 MNHEY and CDR2 SMNVEV (reference sequence). The V end lost 5 bases, the J end lost 0 bases, and 14 bases lay between the germline ends. The CDR3 is made up of 16 amino acids. Here the CDR3 reads CASSPSGGCSNQPQHF. Written as DNA, the CDR3 is TGTGCCAGCAGTCCAAGTGGGGGTTGTAGCAATCAGCCCCAGCATTTT.

This clonotype was seen repeatedly, ten times or more. The chain links TRBV12-3 or TRBV12-4 to TRBJ1-5; D unclear. This CDR3 region has 12 residues. V shed 5 bases and J shed 7 bases, with 9 bases lying between them. DNA for the CDR3: TGTGCCAGCAGTCCGTGGAAGCAGCCCCAGCATTTT. It translates to CASSPWKQPQHF.

This clonotype has ten or more counts. J is TRBJ2-1 and V is TRBV5-1; weak D call: TRBD2 (5 bases). Germline CDR1 is SGHRS and CDR2 is YFSETQ. This CDR3 is 15 amino acids long. V lost 4 bases and J 3 bases, leaving 14 bases between the germline ends. The CDR3 region is CASSPDRGGYNEQFF. CDR3 nucleotide sequence: TGCGCCAGCAGCCCGGACCGGGGTGGCTACAATGAGCAGTTCTTC. Full variable domain (remainder filled in from reference TRBV5-1 and TRBJ2-1): KAGVTQTPRYLIKTRGQQVTLSCSPISGHRSVSWYQQTPGQGLQFLFEYFSETQRNKGNFPGRFSGRQFSNSRSEMNVSTLELGDSALYLCASSPDRGGYNEQFFGPGTRLTVL.

This clonotype has a handful of counts. The chain recombines TRBV11-2 with TRBJ2-3; 9 nucleotides line up with TRBD2. CDR1 SGHAT and CDR2 FQNNGV come from the germline V gene. The V gene end was trimmed by 4 bases and the J gene end by 1 base; junction bases not matched to a gene: 12. The CDR3 is 18 residues long. CDR3 sequence reads: CASSSRGSGRLGTDTQYF. The CDR3, as DNA: TGTGCCAGCAGCTCACGCGGTAGCGGGAGACTGGGCACAGATACGCAGTATTTT.

The chain joins TRBV3-1 to TRBJ2-1; D remains ambiguous. V lost 4 bases to trimming and J lost 12 bases, with 13 bases between them. There are 12 residues in the CDR3. Per the germline V gene, CDR1 is LGHDT and CDR2 is YNNKEL (reference sequence). CDR3 DNA sequence: TGTGCCAGCAGCCCTCCCCGGGCGGTGCAGTTCTTC. Protein sequence: CASSPPRAVQFF.